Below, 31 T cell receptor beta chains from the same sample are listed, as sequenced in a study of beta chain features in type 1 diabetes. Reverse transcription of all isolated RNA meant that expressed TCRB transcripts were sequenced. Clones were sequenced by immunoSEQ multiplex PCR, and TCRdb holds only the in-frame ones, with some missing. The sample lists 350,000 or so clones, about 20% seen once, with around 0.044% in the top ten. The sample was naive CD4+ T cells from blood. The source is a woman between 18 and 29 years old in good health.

The CDR3, as DNA: TGTGCCAGCAGTGTCCCTAGCGGGAGGGGGGACAATGAGCAGTTCTTC. Translated: CASSVPSGRGDNEQFF. The V call is TRBV25-1, the J call TRBJ2-1; 12 bases are a match to TRBD2. Germline V gene data show CDR1 as MGHDK and CDR2 as SYGVNS. The V gene end was trimmed by 4 bases and the J gene end by 5 bases; junction bases not matched to a gene: 6. This CDR3 region has 16 residues. The whole variable domain, filled in from reference TRBV25-1 and TRBJ2-1, reads EADIYQTPRYLVIGTGKKITLECSQTMGHDKMYWYQQDPGMELHLIHYSYGVNSTEKGDLSSESTVSRIRTEHFPLTLESARPSHTSQYLCASSVPSGRGDNEQFFGPGTRLTVL.

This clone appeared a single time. CDR3 in amino acids: CASSVGGEGNYGYTF. CDR3 sequence (DNA): TGTGCCAGCAGCGTAGGGGGAGAAGGTAACTATGGCTACACCTTC. V gene TRBV9 combines with J gene TRBJ1-2; no clear D. The V gene's germline CDR1 is SGDLS and CDR2 YYNGEE. The V and J ends lost 0 bases and 1 base respectively, with 10 bases between them. This CDR3 has 15 residues.

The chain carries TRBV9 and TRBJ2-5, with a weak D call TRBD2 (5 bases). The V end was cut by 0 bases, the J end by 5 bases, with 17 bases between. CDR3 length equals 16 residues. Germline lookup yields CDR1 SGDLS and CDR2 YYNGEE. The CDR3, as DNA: TGTGCCAGCAGCGTAGCTCCGCTCGGAATAGCGGAGACCCAGTACTTC. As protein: CASSVAPLGIAETQYF. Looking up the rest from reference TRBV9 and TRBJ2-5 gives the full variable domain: DSGVTQTPKHLITATGQRVTLRCSPRSGDLSVYWYQQSLDQGLQFLIQYYNGEERAKGNILERFSAQQFPDLHSELNLSSLELGDSALYFCASSVAPLGIAETQYFGPGTRLLVL.

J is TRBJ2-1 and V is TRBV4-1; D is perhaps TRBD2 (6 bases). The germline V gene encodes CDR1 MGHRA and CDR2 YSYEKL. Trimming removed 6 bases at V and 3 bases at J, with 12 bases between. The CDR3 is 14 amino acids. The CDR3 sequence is CASRKPGGYNEQFF. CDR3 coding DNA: TGCGCCAGCAGGAAGCCCGGGGGCTACAATGAGCAGTTCTTC.

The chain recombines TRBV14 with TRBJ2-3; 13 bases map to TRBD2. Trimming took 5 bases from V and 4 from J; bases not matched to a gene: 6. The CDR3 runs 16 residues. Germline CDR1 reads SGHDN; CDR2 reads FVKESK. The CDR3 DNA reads TGTGCCAGCAGCAAAGGACTAGCGGGAGCCTCAGATACGCAGTATTTT. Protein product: CASSKGLAGASDTQYF.

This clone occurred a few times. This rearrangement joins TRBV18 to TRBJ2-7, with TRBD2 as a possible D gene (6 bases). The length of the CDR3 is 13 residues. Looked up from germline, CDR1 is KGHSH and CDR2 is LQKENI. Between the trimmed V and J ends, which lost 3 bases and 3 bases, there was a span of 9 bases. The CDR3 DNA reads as TGTGCCAGCTCACCTCCCGGGGGCTACGAGCAGTACTTC. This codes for CASSPPGGYEQYF. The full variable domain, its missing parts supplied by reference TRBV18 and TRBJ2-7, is NAGVMQNPRHLVRRRGQEARLRCSPMKGHSHVYWYRQLPEEGLKFMVYLQKENIIDESGMPKERFSAEFPKEGPSILRIQQVVRGDSAAYFCASSPPGGYEQYFGPGTRLTVT.

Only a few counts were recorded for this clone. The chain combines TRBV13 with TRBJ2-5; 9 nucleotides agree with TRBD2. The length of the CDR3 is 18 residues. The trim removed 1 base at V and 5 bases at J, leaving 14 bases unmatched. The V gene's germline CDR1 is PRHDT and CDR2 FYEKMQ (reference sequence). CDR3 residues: CASSLAGRLAGLRETQYF. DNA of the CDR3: TGTGCCAGCAGCTTAGCCGGCCGGCTAGCGGGGCTTCGGGAGACCCAGTACTTC. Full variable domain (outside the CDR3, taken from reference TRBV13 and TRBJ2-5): AAGVIQSPRHLIKEKRETATLKCYPIPRHDTVYWYQQGPGQDPQFLISFYEKMQSDKGSIPDRFSAQQFSDYHSELNMSSLELGDSALYFCASSLAGRLAGLRETQYFGPGTRLLVL.

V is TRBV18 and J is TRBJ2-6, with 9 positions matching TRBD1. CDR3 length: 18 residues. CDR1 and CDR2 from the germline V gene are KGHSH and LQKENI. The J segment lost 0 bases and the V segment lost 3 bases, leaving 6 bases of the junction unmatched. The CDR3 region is CASSPRGTGTSGANVLTF. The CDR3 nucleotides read TGTGCCAGCTCACCCCGCGGGACAGGGACCTCTGGGGCCAACGTCCTGACTTTC.

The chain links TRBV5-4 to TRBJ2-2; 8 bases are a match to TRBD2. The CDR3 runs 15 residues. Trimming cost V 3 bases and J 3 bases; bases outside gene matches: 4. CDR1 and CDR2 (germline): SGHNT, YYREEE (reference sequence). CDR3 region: CASSSGLGYTGELFF. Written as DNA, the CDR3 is TGTGCCAGCAGCTCGGGACTAGGGTACACCGGGGAGCTGTTTTTT.

CDR3 amino acids: CASSVGLQDTDTQYF. CDR3 DNA: TGTGCCAGCAGCGTAGGGCTTCAGGACACAGATACGCAGTATTTT. This sequence joins TRBV9 and TRBJ2-3; no clear D. CDR1 and CDR2 from the germline V gene are SGDLS and YYNGEE. This CDR3 has 15 residues. The V end was cut by 0 bases, the J end by 2 bases, with 10 bases between.

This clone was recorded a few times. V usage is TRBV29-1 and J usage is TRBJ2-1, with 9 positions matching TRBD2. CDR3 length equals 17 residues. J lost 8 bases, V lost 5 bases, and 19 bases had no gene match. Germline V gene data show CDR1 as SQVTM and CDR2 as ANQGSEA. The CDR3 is CSVQTALGAGGFDEQFF. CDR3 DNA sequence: TGCAGCGTTCAAACCGCCCTGGGGGCGGGGGGGTTCGATGAGCAGTTCTTC.

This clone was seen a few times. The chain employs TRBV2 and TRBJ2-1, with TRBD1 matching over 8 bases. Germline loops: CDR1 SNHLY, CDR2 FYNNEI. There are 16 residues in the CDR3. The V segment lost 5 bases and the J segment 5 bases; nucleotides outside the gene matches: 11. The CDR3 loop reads CASSSRDRLVDNEQFF. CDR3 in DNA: TGTGCCAGCAGTAGCCGGGACAGGCTTGTGGACAATGAGCAGTTCTTC.

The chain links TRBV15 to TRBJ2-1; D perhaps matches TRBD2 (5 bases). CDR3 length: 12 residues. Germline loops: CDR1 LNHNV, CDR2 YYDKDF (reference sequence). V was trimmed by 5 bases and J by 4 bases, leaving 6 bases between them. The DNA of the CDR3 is TGTGCCACCAGCCCGGGATACAATGAGCAGTTCTTC. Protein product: CATSPGYNEQFF.

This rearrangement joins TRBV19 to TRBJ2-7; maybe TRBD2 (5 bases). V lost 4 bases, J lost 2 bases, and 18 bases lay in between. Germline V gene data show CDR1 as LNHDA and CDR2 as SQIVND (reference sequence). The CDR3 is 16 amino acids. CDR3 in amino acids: CASSKGTGTPTYEQYF. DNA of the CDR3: TGTGCCAGTAGTAAGGGTACGGGAACGCCCACCTACGAGCAGTACTTC. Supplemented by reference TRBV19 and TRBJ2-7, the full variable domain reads DGGITQSPKYLFRKEGQNVTLSCEQNLNHDAMYWYRQDPGQGLRLIYYSQIVNDFQKGDIAEGYSVSREKKESFPLTVTSAQKNPTAFYLCASSKGTGTPTYEQYFGPGTRLTVT.

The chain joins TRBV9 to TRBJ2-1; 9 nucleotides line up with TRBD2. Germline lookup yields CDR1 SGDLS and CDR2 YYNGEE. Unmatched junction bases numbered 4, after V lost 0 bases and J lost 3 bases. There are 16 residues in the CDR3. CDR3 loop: CASSVVGLANYNEQFF. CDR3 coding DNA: TGTGCCAGCAGCGTAGTCGGACTAGCGAACTACAATGAGCAGTTCTTC.

The CDR3 sequence: CASSLQGTTDYEQYF. CDR3 sequence (DNA): TGCGCCAGCAGCTTGCAGGGAACTACCGACTACGAGCAGTACTTC. The chain couples TRBV5-1 to TRBJ2-7, with a weak D call TRBD1 (5 bases). The CDR3 length is 15 residues. Per germline, CDR1 SGHRS and CDR2 YFSETQ. Trimming stripped 1 base from V and 3 bases from J, with 14 bases between.

In nucleotides, the CDR3 is TGCGCCAGCAGCCCTCTAGCGGGAGCCTGGAATGAGCAGTTCTTC. Translation: CASSPLAGAWNEQFF. The chain carries TRBV5-1 and TRBJ2-1; 10 bases line up with TRBD2. The CDR3 has 15 residues. Germline CDR1 is SGHRS and CDR2 is YFSETQ. With 4 bases clipped from V and 7 bases from J, the junction kept 8 bases outside the gene matches.

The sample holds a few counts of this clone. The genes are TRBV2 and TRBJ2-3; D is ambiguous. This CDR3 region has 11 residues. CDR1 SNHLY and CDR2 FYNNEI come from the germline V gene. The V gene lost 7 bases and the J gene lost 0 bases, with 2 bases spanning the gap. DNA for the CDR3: TGTGCCAGCACTAGCACAGATACGCAGTATTTT. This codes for CASTSTDTQYF.

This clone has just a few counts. The CDR3: CASSLVGGLVNEQFF. The CDR3 DNA reads as TGCGCCAGCAGCTTGGTGGGGGGGCTGGTGAATGAGCAGTTCTTC. This chain uses TRBV5-1 with TRBJ2-1, with D possibly matching TRBD2 (7 bases). The germline CDR1 and CDR2 sequences are SGHRS and YFSETQ. The CDR3 length is 15 residues. Deletions cut 0 bases from V and 7 bases from J, with 14 bases between.

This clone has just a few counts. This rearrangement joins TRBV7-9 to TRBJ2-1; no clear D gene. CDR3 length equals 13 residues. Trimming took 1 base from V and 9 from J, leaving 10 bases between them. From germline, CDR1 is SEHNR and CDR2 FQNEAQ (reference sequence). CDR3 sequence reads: CASSLGSESEQFF. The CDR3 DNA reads TGTGCCAGCAGCTTAGGGTCCGAGTCTGAGCAGTTCTTC.

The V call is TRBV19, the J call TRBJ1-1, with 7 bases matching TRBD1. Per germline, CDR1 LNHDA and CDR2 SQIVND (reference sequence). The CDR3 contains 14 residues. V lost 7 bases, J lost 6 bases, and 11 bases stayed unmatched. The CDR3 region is CASTLNDRDSEAFF. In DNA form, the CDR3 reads TGTGCCAGTACCTTAAACGACAGGGATTCTGAAGCTTTCTTT.

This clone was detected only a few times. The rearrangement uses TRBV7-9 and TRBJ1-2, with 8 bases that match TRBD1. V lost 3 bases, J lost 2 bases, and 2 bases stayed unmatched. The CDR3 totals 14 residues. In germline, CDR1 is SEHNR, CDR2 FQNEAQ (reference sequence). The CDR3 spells CASSFPGGNYGYTF. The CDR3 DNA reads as TGTGCCAGCAGCTTTCCAGGGGGCAACTATGGCTACACCTTC.

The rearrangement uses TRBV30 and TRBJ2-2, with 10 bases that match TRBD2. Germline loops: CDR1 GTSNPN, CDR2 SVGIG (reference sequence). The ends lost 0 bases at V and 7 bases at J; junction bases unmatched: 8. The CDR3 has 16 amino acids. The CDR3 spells CAWSVSGRAGDGELFF. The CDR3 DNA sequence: TGTGCCTGGAGTGTGAGCGGGAGGGCCGGAGACGGGGAGCTGTTTTTT.

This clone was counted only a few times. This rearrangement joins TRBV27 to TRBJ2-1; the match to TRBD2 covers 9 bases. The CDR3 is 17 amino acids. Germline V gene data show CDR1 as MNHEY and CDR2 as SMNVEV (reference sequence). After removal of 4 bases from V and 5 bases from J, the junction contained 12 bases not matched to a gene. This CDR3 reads CASSSLSSGRRNNEQFF. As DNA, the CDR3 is TGTGCCAGCAGTTCCCTGAGTAGCGGGAGAAGAAACAATGAGCAGTTCTTC.

CDR3 in DNA: TGTGCCAGCAGCCCACTAGCGGGGTCCTACAATGAGCAGTTCTTC. Its protein is CASSPLAGSYNEQFF. V usage is TRBV7-3 and J usage is TRBJ2-1, with 10 bases that match TRBD2. V was clipped by 5 bases and J by 1 base; unmatched bases: 2. This CDR3 spans 15 amino acids. CDR1 is SGHTA and CDR2 is FQGTGA in the germline V gene.

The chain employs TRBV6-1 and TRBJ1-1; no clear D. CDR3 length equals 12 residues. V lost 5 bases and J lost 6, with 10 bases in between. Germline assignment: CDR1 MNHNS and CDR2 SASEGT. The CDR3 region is CASSRYSSEAFF. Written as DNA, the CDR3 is TGTGCCAGCAGTAGATACAGTTCTGAAGCTTTCTTT.

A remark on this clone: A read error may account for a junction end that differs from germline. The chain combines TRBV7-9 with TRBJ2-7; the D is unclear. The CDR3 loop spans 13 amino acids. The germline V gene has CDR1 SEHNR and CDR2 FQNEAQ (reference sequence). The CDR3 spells CASGFAEANEQYF. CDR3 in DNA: TGTGCCAGCGGCTTCGCTGAGGCCAACGAGCAGTACTTC.

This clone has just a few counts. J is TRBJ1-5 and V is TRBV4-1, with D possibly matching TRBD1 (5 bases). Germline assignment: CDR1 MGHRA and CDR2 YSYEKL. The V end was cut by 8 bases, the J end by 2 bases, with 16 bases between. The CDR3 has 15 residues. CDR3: CASGVGGGGNQPQHF. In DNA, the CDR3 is TGCGCCAGCGGTGTGGGGGGAGGGGGCAATCAGCCCCAGCATTTT.

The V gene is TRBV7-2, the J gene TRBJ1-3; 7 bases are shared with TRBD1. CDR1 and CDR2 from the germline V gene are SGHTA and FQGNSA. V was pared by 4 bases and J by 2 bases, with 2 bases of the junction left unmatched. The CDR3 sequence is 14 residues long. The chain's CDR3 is CASSWTGTGNTIYF. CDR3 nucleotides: TGTGCCAGCAGCTGGACAGGAACTGGAAACACCATATATTTT.

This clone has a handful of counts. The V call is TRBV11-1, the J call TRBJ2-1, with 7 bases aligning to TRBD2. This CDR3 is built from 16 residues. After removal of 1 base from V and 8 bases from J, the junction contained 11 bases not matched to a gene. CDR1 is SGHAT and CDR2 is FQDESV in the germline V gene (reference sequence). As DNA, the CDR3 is TGTGCCAGCAGCTTAGTTTGGGGGAGGGCCAGCGATGAGCAGTTCTTC. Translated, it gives CASSLVWGRASDEQFF.

The CDR3 protein is CSVGGGGANVLTF. CDR3 nucleotide sequence: TGCAGCGTTGGCGGAGGCGGGGCCAACGTCCTGACTTTC. V usage is TRBV29-1 and J usage is TRBJ2-6; D may be TRBD2 (5 bases). Germline V CDR1 and CDR2: SQVTM, ANQGSEA. V lost 4 bases to trimming and J lost 4 bases, with 8 bases between them. The CDR3 covers 13 residues.